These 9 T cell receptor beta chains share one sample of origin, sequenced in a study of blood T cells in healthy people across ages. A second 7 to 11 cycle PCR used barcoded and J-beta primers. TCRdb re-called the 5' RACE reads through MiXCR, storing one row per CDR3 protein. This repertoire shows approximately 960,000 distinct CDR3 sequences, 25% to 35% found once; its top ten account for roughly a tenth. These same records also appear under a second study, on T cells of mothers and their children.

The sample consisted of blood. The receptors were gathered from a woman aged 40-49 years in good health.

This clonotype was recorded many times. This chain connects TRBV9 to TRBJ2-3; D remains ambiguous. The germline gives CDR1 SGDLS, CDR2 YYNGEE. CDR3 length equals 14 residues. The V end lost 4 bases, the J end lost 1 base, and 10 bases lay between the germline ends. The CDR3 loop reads CASSSRTGTDTQYF. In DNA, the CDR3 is TGTGCCAGCAGCTCCCGCACAGGCACAGATACGCAGTATTTT.

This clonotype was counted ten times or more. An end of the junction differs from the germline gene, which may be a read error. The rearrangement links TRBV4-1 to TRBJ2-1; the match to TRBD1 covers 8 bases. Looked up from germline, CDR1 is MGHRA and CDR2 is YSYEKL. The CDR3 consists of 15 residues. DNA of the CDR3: TGTGCCAGCAGCCAAGCCAGGGGGCCTAACAATGAGCAGTTCTTC. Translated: CASSQARGPNNEQFF.

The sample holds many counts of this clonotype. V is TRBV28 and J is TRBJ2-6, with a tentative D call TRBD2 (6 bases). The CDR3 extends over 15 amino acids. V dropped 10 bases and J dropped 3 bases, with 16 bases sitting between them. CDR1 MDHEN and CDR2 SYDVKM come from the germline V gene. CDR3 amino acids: CATSTPGDGANVLTF. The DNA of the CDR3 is TGTGCCACCTCAACTCCGGGGGATGGGGCCAACGTCCTGACTTTC. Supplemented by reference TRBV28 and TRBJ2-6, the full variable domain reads DVKVTQSSRYLVKRTGEKVFLECVQDMDHENMFWYRQDPGLGLRLIYFSYDVKMKEKGDIPEGYSVSREKKERFSLILESASTNQTSMYLCATSTPGDGANVLTFGAGSRLTVL.

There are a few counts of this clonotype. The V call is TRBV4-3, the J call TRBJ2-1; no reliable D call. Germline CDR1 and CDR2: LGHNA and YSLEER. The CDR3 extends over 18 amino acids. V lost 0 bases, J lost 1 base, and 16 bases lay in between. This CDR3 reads CASSQDRVSPWSYNEQFF. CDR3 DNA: TGCGCCAGCAGCCAAGATAGGGTCAGCCCTTGGTCCTACAATGAGCAGTTCTTC.

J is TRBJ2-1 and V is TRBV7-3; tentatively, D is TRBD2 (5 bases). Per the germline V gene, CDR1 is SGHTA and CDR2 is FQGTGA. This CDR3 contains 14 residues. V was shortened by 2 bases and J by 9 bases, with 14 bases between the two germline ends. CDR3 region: CASSLSSGVSEQFF. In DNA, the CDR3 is TGTGCCAGCAGCTTATCCTCCGGGGTAAGTGAGCAGTTCTTC.

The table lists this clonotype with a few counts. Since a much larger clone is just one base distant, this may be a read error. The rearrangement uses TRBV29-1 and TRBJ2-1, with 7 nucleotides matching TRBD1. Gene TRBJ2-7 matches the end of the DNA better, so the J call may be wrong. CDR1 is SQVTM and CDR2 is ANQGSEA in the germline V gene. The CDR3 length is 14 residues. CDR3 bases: TGCAGCGCCTTGACAGGGAGCTCCTACAATGAGCAGTACTTC. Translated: CSALTGSSYNEQYF.

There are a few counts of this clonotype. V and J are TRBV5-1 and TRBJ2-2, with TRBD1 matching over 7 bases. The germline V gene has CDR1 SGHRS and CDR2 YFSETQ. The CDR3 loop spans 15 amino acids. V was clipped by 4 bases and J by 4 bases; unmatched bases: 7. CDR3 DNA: TGCGCCAGCAGCCCTTCGACAGGGACCACCGGGGAGCTGTTTTTT. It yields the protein CASSPSTGTTGELFF.

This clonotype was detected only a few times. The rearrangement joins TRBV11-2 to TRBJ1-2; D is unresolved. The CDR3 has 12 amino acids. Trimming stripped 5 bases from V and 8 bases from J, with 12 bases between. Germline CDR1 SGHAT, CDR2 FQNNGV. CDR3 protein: CASSNGPPGYTF. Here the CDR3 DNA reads TGTGCCAGCAGCAATGGGCCGCCGGGCTACACCTTC.

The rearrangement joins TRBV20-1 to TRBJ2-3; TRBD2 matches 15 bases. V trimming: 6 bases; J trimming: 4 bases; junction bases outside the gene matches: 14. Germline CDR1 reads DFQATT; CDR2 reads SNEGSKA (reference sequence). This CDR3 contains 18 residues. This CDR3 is CSASRPGLAGGDADTQYF. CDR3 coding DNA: TGCAGTGCCTCCAGACCGGGACTAGCGGGGGGAGACGCAGATACGCAGTATTTT.